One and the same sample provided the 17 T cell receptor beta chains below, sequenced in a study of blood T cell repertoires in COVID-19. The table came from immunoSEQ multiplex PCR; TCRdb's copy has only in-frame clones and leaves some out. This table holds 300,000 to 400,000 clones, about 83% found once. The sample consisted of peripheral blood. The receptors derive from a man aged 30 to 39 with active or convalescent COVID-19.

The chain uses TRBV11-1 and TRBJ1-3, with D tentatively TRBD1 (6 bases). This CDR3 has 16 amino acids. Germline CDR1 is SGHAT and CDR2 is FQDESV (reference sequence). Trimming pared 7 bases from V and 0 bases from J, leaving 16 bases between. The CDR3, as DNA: TGTGCCAGCACCATACACCAGGGGAGCTCTGGAAACACCATATATTTT. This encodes CASTIHQGSSGNTIYF.

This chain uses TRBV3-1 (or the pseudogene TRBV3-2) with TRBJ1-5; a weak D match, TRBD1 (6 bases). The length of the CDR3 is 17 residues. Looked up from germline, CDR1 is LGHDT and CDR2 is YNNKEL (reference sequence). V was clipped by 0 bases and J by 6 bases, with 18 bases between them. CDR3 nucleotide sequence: TGTGCCAGCAGCCAAGATCCGAGGCAGGGGTATAGTCAGCCCCAGCATTTT. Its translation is CASSQDPRQGYSQPQHF.

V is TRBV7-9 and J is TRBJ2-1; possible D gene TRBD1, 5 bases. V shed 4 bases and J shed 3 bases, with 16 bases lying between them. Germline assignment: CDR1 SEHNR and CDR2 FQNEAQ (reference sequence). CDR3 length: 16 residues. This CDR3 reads CASSSTSRGSYNEQFF. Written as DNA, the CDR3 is TGTGCCAGCAGCTCTACTTCTAGGGGTAGCTACAATGAGCAGTTCTTC.

CDR3 DNA: TGTGCCAGCAGCGCGGGGACTGGGACTAGCGGGTATTTAACCTACAATGAGCAGTTCTTC. The encoded protein is CASSAGTGTSGYLTYNEQFF. The J gene is TRBJ2-1, the V gene TRBV21-1; TRBD2 was called by the table and not checked on the DNA. TRBV21-1 is classified as a pseudogene. CDR3 length equals 20 residues.

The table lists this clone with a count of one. CDR3 in DNA: TGCAGTGCTAGGCGGGAGGAAGCTTTCTTT. Translated: CSARREEAFF. This chain connects TRBV20-1 to TRBJ1-1; D not resolved. The V and J ends lost 3 bases and 8 bases respectively, with 7 bases between them. Germline CDR1 reads DFQATT; CDR2 reads SNEGSKA (reference sequence). The CDR3 sequence is 10 residues long.

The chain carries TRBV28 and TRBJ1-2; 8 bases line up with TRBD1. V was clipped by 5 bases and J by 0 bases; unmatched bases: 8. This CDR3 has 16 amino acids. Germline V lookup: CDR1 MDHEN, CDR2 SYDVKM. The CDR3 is CASSRPGQETNYGYTF. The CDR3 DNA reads TGTGCCAGCAGTCGACCGGGACAGGAGACTAACTATGGCTACACCTTC.

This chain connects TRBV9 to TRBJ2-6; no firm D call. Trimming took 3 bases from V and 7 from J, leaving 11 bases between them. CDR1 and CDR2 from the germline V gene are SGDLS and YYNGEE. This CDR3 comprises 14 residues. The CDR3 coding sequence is TGTGCCAGCAGCGGTTGGAGAGTAGCCAACGTCCTGACTTTC. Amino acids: CASSGWRVANVLTF.

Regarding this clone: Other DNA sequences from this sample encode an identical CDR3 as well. DNA for the CDR3: TGCGCCAGCAGCTTGGTTCAGGGATCCTCCTACGAGCAGTACTTC. Amino acid sequence: CASSLVQGSSYEQYF. This chain uses TRBV5-1 with TRBJ2-7, with D perhaps matching TRBD1 (5 bases). V lost 0 bases and J 0 bases, leaving 10 bases between the germline ends. The CDR3 consists of 15 residues. CDR1 and CDR2 (germline): SGHRS, YFSETQ.

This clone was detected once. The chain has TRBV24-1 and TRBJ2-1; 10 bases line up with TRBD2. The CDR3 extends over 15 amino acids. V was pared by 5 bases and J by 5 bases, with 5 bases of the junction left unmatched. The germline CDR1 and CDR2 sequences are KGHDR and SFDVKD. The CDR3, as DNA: TGTGCCACCAGTGCTCCTAGCGGGAGTCACAATGAGCAGTTCTTC. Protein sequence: CATSAPSGSHNEQFF.

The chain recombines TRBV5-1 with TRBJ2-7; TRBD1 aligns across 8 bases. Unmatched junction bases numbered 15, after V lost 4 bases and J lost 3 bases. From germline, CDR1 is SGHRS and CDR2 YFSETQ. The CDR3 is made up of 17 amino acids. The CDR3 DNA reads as TGCGCCAGCAGCCGGGACAGGATGTATCGGTTGAACTACGAGCAGTACTTC. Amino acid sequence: CASSRDRMYRLNYEQYF. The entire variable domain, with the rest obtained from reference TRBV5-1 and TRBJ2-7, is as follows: KAGVTQTPRYLIKTRGQQVTLSCSPISGHRSVSWYQQTPGQGLQFLFEYFSETQRNKGNFPGRFSGRQFSNSRSEMNVSTLELGDSALYLCASSRDRMYRLNYEQYFGPGTRLTVT.

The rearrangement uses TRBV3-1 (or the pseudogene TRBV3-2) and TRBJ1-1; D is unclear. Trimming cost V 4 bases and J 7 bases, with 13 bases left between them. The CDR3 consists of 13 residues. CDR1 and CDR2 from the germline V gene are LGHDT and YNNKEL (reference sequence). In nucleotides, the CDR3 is TGTGCCAGCAGCCCCCGTACTGAGGGTGAAGCTTTCTTT. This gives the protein CASSPRTEGEAFF.

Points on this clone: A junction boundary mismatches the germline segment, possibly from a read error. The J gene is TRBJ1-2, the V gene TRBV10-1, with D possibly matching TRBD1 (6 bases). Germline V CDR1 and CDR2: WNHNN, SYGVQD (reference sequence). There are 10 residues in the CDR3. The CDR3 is CASSGGRAGF. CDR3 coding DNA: TGCGCCAGCAGCGGGGGGCGGGCAGGCTTC.

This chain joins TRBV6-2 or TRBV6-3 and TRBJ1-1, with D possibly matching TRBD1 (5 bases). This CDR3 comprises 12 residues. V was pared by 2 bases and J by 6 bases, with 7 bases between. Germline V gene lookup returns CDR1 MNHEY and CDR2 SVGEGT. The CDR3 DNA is TGTGCCAGCAGTTACGCCAGGGCTGAAGCTTTCTTT. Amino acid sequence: CASSYARAEAFF.

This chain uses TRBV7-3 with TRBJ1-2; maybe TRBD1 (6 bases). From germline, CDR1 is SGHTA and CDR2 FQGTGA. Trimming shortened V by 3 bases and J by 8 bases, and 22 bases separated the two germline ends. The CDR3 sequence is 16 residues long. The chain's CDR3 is CASSFGGGGSPLGYTF. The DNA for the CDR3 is TGTGCCAGCAGCTTTGGGGGCGGAGGCTCCCCGCTGGGCTACACCTTC.

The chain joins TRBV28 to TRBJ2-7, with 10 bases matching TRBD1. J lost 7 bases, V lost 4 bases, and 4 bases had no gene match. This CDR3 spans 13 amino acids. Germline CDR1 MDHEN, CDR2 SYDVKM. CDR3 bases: TGTGCCAGCAGTTGGGACAGGGGTGGTGAGCAGTACTTC. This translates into CASSWDRGGEQYF.

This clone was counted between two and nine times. CDR3 coding DNA: TGTGCCACCAGTCGCCCTGGGCAGGGTGGAGGGGATACGCAGTATTTT. Translated, it gives CATSRPGQGGGDTQYF. The genes are TRBV15 and TRBJ2-3; possibly TRBD2 for D (6 bases). The CDR3 is 16 residues long. The V gene lost 6 bases and the J gene lost 6 bases, with 22 bases spanning the gap. CDR1 is LNHNV, CDR2 YYDKDF, per germline (reference sequence).

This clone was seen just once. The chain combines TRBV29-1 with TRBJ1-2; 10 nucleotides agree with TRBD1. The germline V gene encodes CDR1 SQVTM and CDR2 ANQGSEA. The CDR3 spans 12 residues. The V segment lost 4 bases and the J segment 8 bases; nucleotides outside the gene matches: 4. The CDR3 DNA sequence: TGCAGCGTTGGGACAGGGGGAGGAGGCTACACCTTC. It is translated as CSVGTGGGGYTF.